What follows are 3 T cell receptor beta chains derived from one specimen sequenced in a study of blood T cell repertoires in COVID-19 (dated by TCRdb to about 2020). The receptor library was made with the immunoSEQ multiplex PCR assay. TCRdb took this table from immuneACCESS and kept in-frame rearrangements with V and J called. Such tables lack part of the clones; where checked against another copy, unresolved V genes explain under half of the gap, and the rest is unexplained. Across this sample there are over 250,000 clones, with about four fifths seen only once. The top ten clonotypes cover 7.5% to 10% of the sample. Material: peripheral blood. These receptors all stem from a woman in her fifties or sixties who had recovered from COVID-19.

This sequence joins TRBV6-2 or TRBV6-3 and TRBJ1-5; no reliable D call. Germline loops: CDR1 MNHEY, CDR2 SVGEGT. With 6 bases removed from V and 4 bases from J, the gap between germline ends came to 10 bases. The CDR3 spans 13 residues. Written as DNA, the CDR3 is TGTGCCAGCAGCTATCAGACTAATCAGCCCCAGCATTTT. As protein: CASSYQTNQPQHF.

On this clone: The sample holds other DNA sequences that translate to the same CDR3. The chain has TRBV12-3 or TRBV12-4 and TRBJ1-2, with 7 positions matching TRBD1. V trimming: 6 bases; J trimming: 2 bases; junction bases outside the gene matches: 3. The CDR3 length is 13 residues. CDR3 amino acids: CASSPTGNYGYTF. DNA for the CDR3: TGTGCCAGCAGCCCGACAGGGAACTATGGCTACACCTTC.

This clone showed up just once. Other DNA sequences in this specimen translate into the identical CDR3. The V call is TRBV28, the J call TRBJ1-2, with a tentative D call TRBD1 (6 bases). V shed 4 bases and J shed 4 bases, with 13 bases lying between them. Germline values: CDR1 MDHEN, CDR2 SYDVKM. This CDR3 contains 14 residues. CDR3 coding DNA: TGTGCCAGCAGTTCCCCCGGACAGCGCTATGGCTACACCTTC. Translated, it gives CASSSPGQRYGYTF.